This entry lists 21 T cell receptor beta chains sequenced from one sample in a study of T cell responses to AZD1222 COVID-19 vaccine. Repertoires were generated with immunoSEQ multiplex PCR, while TCRdb's copy carries only in-frame clones and drops some. The sample shows tens of thousands of clones, about four fifths of them seen only once. The sample consisted of peripheral blood, taken on day 0 of AZD1222 vaccination. The source of these receptors is an adult in good health.

The V gene is TRBV6-5, the J gene TRBJ1-1, with 10 bases identical to TRBD1. The CDR3 contains 14 residues. From germline, CDR1 is MNHEY and CDR2 SVGAGI. With 6 bases clipped from V and 4 bases from J, the junction kept 5 bases outside the gene matches. The DNA of the CDR3 is TGTGCCAGCAGCCTAGACAGGGGGCTCACTGAAGCTTTCTTT. It yields the protein CASSLDRGLTEAFF.

This chain connects TRBV6-1 to TRBJ1-5; a possible D gene is TRBD1 (5 bases). V lost 1 base, J lost 4 bases, and 8 bases lay in between. The CDR3 has 14 amino acids. Germline lookup yields CDR1 MNHNS and CDR2 SASEGT. The CDR3, as DNA: TGTGCCAGCAGTGAAGGACGGGGGAATCAGCCCCAGCATTTT. This translates into CASSEGRGNQPQHF.

The gene calls are TRBV30 and TRBJ2-7; 8 nucleotides agree with TRBD1. In germline, CDR1 is GTSNPN, CDR2 SVGIG (reference sequence). The junction had 7 bases not matched to a gene; V was cut back by 3 bases and J by 6 bases. CDR3 length: 13 residues. DNA for the CDR3: TGTGCCTGGAGCCGGGACAGGCAATTCGAGCAGTACTTC. It translates to CAWSRDRQFEQYF. Using reference TRBV30 and TRBJ2-7 for the parts outside the CDR3, the full variable domain is SQTIHQWPATLVQPVGSPLSLECTVEGTSNPNLYWYRQAAGRGLQLLFYSVGIGQISSEVPQNLSASRPQDRQFILSSKKLLLSDSGFYLCAWSRDRQFEQYFGPGTRLTVT.

The chain recombines TRBV7-2 with TRBJ1-6; 9 bases align to TRBD1. V gave up 5 bases and J gave up 9 bases; unmatched junction bases: 5. This CDR3 is 14 amino acids long. Per the germline V gene, CDR1 is SGHTA and CDR2 is FQGNSA. The CDR3, as DNA: TGTGCCAGCAGCCCCGGACAGGGGACTTCACCCCTCCACTTT. Residues: CASSPGQGTSPLHF.

J is TRBJ1-2 and V is TRBV6-5; the D gene is possibly TRBD1 (6 bases). The CDR3 consists of 15 residues. Trimming cost V 5 bases and J 7 bases, with 20 bases left between them. Per germline, CDR1 MNHEY and CDR2 SVGAGI. The CDR3 DNA reads TGTGCCAGCAGTCTAGATAGGGACACCCTTCCTGGCTACACCTTC. It codes for CASSLDRDTLPGYTF.

The rearrangement links TRBV3-1 (or the pseudogene TRBV3-2) to TRBJ1-1; D call uncertain. The CDR3 runs to 15 residues. V shed 0 bases and J shed 3 bases, with 11 bases lying between them. CDR1 is LGHDT, CDR2 YNNKEL, per germline (reference sequence). CDR3: CASSQEDPFDTEAFF. In DNA form, the CDR3 reads TGTGCCAGCAGCCAAGAGGACCCGTTCGACACTGAAGCTTTCTTT.

This clone was seen once. The J gene is TRBJ2-1, the V gene TRBV4-3; D not resolved. This CDR3 comprises 13 residues. The V end lost 5 bases, the J end lost 10 bases, and 15 bases lay between the germline ends. Germline V gene lookup returns CDR1 LGHNA and CDR2 YSLEER. In DNA, the CDR3 is TGCGCCAGCAGCGGCCCCGGATTTTCGGAGCAGTTCTTC. Translating gives CASSGPGFSEQFF.

The chain uses TRBV6-2 or TRBV6-3 and TRBJ1-5; D possibly corresponds to TRBD1 (6 bases). Germline V gives CDR1 MNHEY, CDR2 SVGEGT. CDR3 length: 18 residues. V gave up 6 bases and J gave up 1 base, with 22 bases separating them. The CDR3 DNA sequence: TGTGCCAGCAGCAGCGGGCACAGGGCGGGAGGGAGCAATCAGCCCCAGCATTTT. Encoded protein: CASSSGHRAGGSNQPQHF.

The CDR3, as DNA: TGTGCCAGCAGTCTAAACCGGGACAGGCGACATGGCTACACCTTC. Its translation is CASSLNRDRRHGYTF. The rearrangement links TRBV7-9 to TRBJ1-2; 8 bases line up with TRBD1. CDR3 length: 15 amino acids. With 6 bases clipped from V and 6 bases from J, the junction kept 12 bases outside the gene matches. In germline, CDR1 is SEHNR, CDR2 FQNEAQ (reference sequence).

This clone was detected only once. The chain recombines TRBV6-4 with TRBJ1-2; TRBD1 aligns across 8 bases. CDR3 size: 13 residues. V lost 11 bases and J lost 6; bases outside the gene matches: 11. Germline-derived CDR1 and CDR2 are MRHNA and SNTAGT. CDR3 amino acids: CAGETGEEDGYTF. DNA for the CDR3: TGTGCCGGAGAGACAGGGGAGGAGGATGGCTACACCTTC.

V and J are TRBV28 and TRBJ1-1; no firm D call. Per germline, CDR1 MDHEN and CDR2 SYDVKM. This CDR3 contains 18 residues. Between the trimmed V and J ends, which lost 2 bases and 3 bases, there was a span of 22 bases. In DNA, the CDR3 is TGTGCCAGCAGTTTAATGTCTGTTCTCAACCCTCCCGACACTGAAGCTTTCTTT. Translation gives CASSLMSVLNPPDTEAFF.

This clone was found once. The chain has TRBV9 and TRBJ2-5; a weak D match, TRBD2 (5 bases). The germline gives CDR1 SGDLS, CDR2 YYNGEE. The CDR3 contains 14 residues. V lost 0 bases to trimming and J lost 6 bases, with 12 bases between them. The CDR3 DNA is TGTGCCAGCAGCGTAGCTCAAGGAGGACAGACCCAGTACTTC. Translating gives CASSVAQGGQTQYF.

This clone showed up just once. V is TRBV7-2 and J is TRBJ2-7; 11 bases are a match to TRBD2. J lost 2 bases, V lost 1 base, and 1 base had no gene match. Germline V lookup: CDR1 SGHTA, CDR2 FQGNSA. This CDR3 has 15 amino acids. The CDR3 nucleotides read TGTGCCAGCAGCTTAGATAGCGGGGGGGCCTACGAGCAGTACTTC. It yields the protein CASSLDSGGAYEQYF.

For this clone: Germline and junction disagree at one end, which may indicate a read error. The chain is built from TRBV5-1 and TRBJ2-5; 7 bases line up with TRBD2. The V gene's germline CDR1 is SGHRS and CDR2 YFSETQ. The CDR3 extends over 15 amino acids. CDR3 sequence (DNA): TGCGCCCGCAGCCTGGATGGGGGGGGGCAAGAGACCCAGTACTTC. This encodes CARSLDGGGQETQYF.

This clone came up a few times. The chain combines TRBV5-6 with TRBJ1-6; D is possibly TRBD1 (6 bases). This CDR3 comprises 16 residues. V lost 1 base, J lost 7 bases, and 15 bases lay in between. CDR1 is SGHDT, CDR2 YYEEEE, per germline. The CDR3 nucleotides read TGTGCCAGCAGCTTGATTACCGACAGGAGGAATTCACCCCTCCACTTT. Translation: CASSLITDRRNSPLHF.

V and J are TRBV4-3 and TRBJ2-1, with 15 bases identical to TRBD2. Germline CDR1 is LGHNA and CDR2 is YSLEER. Losses at the gene ends were 1 base for V and 8 bases for J; bases not matched to a gene: 3. The CDR3 covers 16 residues. CDR3 region: CASSQGGLAGGDEQFF. In DNA, the CDR3 is TGCGCCAGCAGCCAAGGGGGACTAGCGGGGGGAGATGAGCAGTTCTTC.

The chain carries TRBV2 and TRBJ1-3; D unclear. Germline values: CDR1 SNHLY, CDR2 FYNNEI. The CDR3 is made up of 13 amino acids. V lost 2 bases, J lost 9 bases, and 11 bases lay in between. CDR3 sequence reads: CASSEFGEGTIYF. CDR3 coding DNA: TGTGCCAGCAGTGAATTTGGGGAAGGCACCATATATTTT.

The chain links TRBV6-5 to TRBJ2-3, with TRBD2 matching 9 bases. Germline V gene sequence: CDR1 MNHEY, CDR2 SVGAGI. CDR3 length equals 14 residues. J was trimmed by 5 bases and V by 4 bases; bases with no gene match: 4. The CDR3 sequence is CASSWLAGKDTQYF. In DNA, the CDR3 is TGTGCCAGCAGTTGGCTAGCGGGGAAAGATACGCAGTATTTT.

This clone was seen just once. The V gene is TRBV12-3 or TRBV12-4, the J gene TRBJ2-1; the match to TRBD1 covers 9 bases. The J segment lost 7 bases and the V segment lost 9 bases, leaving 7 bases of the junction unmatched. The CDR3 has 13 amino acids. CDR3 sequence (DNA): TGTGCCAGTCGGGACAGGGTCGTAAATGAGCAGTTCTTC. Amino acids: CASRDRVVNEQFF.

The chain couples TRBV6-5 to TRBJ2-1; TRBD2 matches 12 bases. The V segment lost 2 bases and the J segment 6 bases; nucleotides outside the gene matches: 5. This CDR3 comprises 16 residues. Germline-derived CDR1 and CDR2 are MNHEY and SVGAGI. CDR3 region: CASSYHLLAGGNEQFF. For the CDR3, the DNA is TGTGCCAGCAGTTACCATCTACTAGCGGGGGGCAATGAGCAGTTCTTC.

The gene calls are TRBV28 and TRBJ1-4; D unresolved. Germline V lookup: CDR1 MDHEN, CDR2 SYDVKM. The CDR3 is made up of 11 amino acids. The germline V and J ends were trimmed by 3 bases and 12 bases, with 8 bases remaining between them. The CDR3 here is CASSFIEELFF. In DNA form, the CDR3 reads TGTGCCAGCAGTTTTATTGAGGAACTGTTTTTT.